The 5 T cell receptor beta chains below all came from one sample that was sequenced in a study of cytomegalovirus exposure and HLA in healthy donors. PCR was performed using 60 Vbeta and 13 Jbeta primers. TCRdb's copy holds only in-frame clones and misses some; the assay was immunoSEQ multiplex PCR. The table lists just over 200,000 clones, under 70% of them singletons, with less than 3% in the top ten. The sample comprised PBMCs. The receptors derive from a man aged 35 to 55 in good health and CMV-seropositive.

DNA of the CDR3: TGCGCCAGCAGGAGAGGGAGCCTTTCCTACAATGAGCAGTTCTTC. Protein product: CASRRGSLSYNEQFF. The rearrangement links TRBV10-2 to TRBJ2-1, with a possible D match to TRBD2 (5 bases). The V and J ends lost 6 bases and 1 base respectively, with 13 bases between them. CDR1 and CDR2 (germline): WSHSY, SAAADI. The CDR3 covers 15 residues.

This chain uses TRBV28 with TRBJ1-1, with D possibly matching TRBD1 (5 bases). Germline CDR1 MDHEN, CDR2 SYDVKM. V lost 2 bases and J lost 11, with 12 bases in between. CDR3 length equals 12 residues. This CDR3 reads CASSLNQGGAFF. DNA of the CDR3: TGTGCCAGCAGTTTAAACCAGGGAGGCGCTTTCTTT.

This clone was counted once. The chain carries TRBV15 and TRBJ2-1; TRBD1 might be the D (5 bases). This CDR3 is built from 16 residues. The V end lost 2 bases, the J end lost 2 bases, and 13 bases lay between the germline ends. In germline, CDR1 is LNHNV, CDR2 YYDKDF (reference sequence). The CDR3 here is CATSRRLDTPYNEQFF. The CDR3 DNA follows: TGTGCCACCAGCAGAAGGCTGGACACCCCCTACAATGAGCAGTTCTTC.

The gene calls are TRBV7-2 and TRBJ1-2; weak D call: TRBD1 (6 bases). Trimming left V 0 bases short and J 4 bases short, with 9 bases between. Looked up from germline, CDR1 is SGHTA and CDR2 is FQGNSA. This CDR3 has 14 residues. The CDR3 nucleotides read TGTGCCAGCAGCTTAGCGGGGGCACCCTATGGCTACACCTTC. Protein product: CASSLAGAPYGYTF.

The chain uses TRBV6-1 and TRBJ1-2; a weak D match, TRBD1 (5 bases). Between the trimmed V and J ends, which lost 5 bases and 1 base, there was a span of 11 bases. There are 14 residues in the CDR3. Germline V gene data show CDR1 as MNHNS and CDR2 as SASEGT. CDR3 in DNA: TGTGCCAGCAGTTGGCTGCAGGGTAACTATGGCTACACCTTC. Amino acids: CASSWLQGNYGYTF.